The 15 T cell receptor beta chains in this list originate from one sample, sequenced in a study of shared clonotypes between healthy human individuals. Profiled with immunoSEQ multiplex PCR; TCRdb holds only in-frame clones, not every one. Of some 500,000 clones in the sample, roughly 85% are singletons; the top ten hold 12%. The specimen was PBMCs. The receptors were sampled from a middle-aged woman in good health. Some clones in this sample may be carry-over from other donors' samples.

The V call is TRBV20-1, the J call TRBJ2-7, with D unresolved. CDR1 is DFQATT, CDR2 SNEGSKA, per germline (reference sequence). The CDR3 totals 11 residues. With 5 bases removed from V and 3 bases from J, the gap between germline ends came to 8 bases. The CDR3: CSAVDDYEQYF. The CDR3 coding sequence is TGCAGTGCTGTGGACGACTACGAGCAGTACTTC.

The J gene is TRBJ1-5, the V gene TRBV30; D remains ambiguous. CDR1 and CDR2 (germline): GTSNPN, SVGIG (reference sequence). The CDR3 runs to 12 residues. Between the trimmed V and J ends, which lost 1 base and 10 bases, there was a span of 11 bases. The CDR3 here is CAWSGLYSPQHF. The CDR3 DNA reads as TGTGCCTGGAGTGGCCTTTATTCTCCCCAGCATTTT.

This clone came up once. This chain joins TRBV5-1 and TRBJ2-3; possibly TRBD2 for D (8 bases). CDR1 is SGHRS and CDR2 is YFSETQ in the germline V gene. V lost 0 bases to trimming and J lost 4 bases, with 21 bases between them. This CDR3 comprises 18 residues. The CDR3 nucleotides are TGCGCCAGCAGCTTGGGGACAGGTTTAGCGGGACGCCCAGATACGCAGTATTTT. Translation gives CASSLGTGLAGRPDTQYF. Using reference TRBV5-1 and TRBJ2-3 for the parts outside the CDR3, the full variable domain is KAGVTQTPRYLIKTRGQQVTLSCSPISGHRSVSWYQQTPGQGLQFLFEYFSETQRNKGNFPGRFSGRQFSNSRSEMNVSTLELGDSALYLCASSLGTGLAGRPDTQYFGPGTRLTVL.

The genes are TRBV27 and TRBJ2-1, with TRBD2 matching 12 bases. From germline, CDR1 is MNHEY and CDR2 SMNVEV (reference sequence). This CDR3 has 16 amino acids. Trimming took 7 bases from V and 0 from J; bases not matched to a gene: 4. CDR3 sequence reads: CASTSSGRVSYNEQFF. As DNA, the CDR3 is TGTGCCAGCACCTCTAGCGGGAGGGTCTCCTACAATGAGCAGTTCTTC.

The chain carries TRBV11-2 and TRBJ1-3; no firm D call. The germline V gene has CDR1 SGHAT and CDR2 FQNNGV. Trimming pared 0 bases from V and 1 base from J, leaving 7 bases between. The CDR3 has 15 amino acids. CDR3 nucleotide sequence: TGTGCCAGCAGCTTAGATTGGGGATCTGGAAACACCATATATTTT. Translated: CASSLDWGSGNTIYF.

The sample holds a few counts of this clone. CDR3 in DNA: TGTGCCAGCAGCGTAGTAGCGGACAACTACAATGAGCAGTTCTTC. Translation: CASSVVADNYNEQFF. V gene TRBV9 combines with J gene TRBJ2-1; a weak D match, TRBD2 (6 bases). This CDR3 region has 15 residues. Trimming left V 0 bases short and J 3 bases short, with 10 bases between. Germline-derived CDR1 and CDR2 are SGDLS and YYNGEE.

The chain carries TRBV7-6 and TRBJ2-7, with D hard to call. V was pared by 5 bases and J by 4 bases, with 18 bases between. This CDR3 comprises 15 residues. The V gene's germline CDR1 is SGHVS and CDR2 FNYEAQ. The CDR3 nucleotides are TGTGCCAGCAGCCTAAGACTGGAGTCCGGGTACGAGCAGTACTTC. Amino acids: CASSLRLESGYEQYF. Looking up the rest from reference TRBV7-6 and TRBJ2-7 gives the full variable domain: GAGVSQSPRYKVTKRGQDVALRCDPISGHVSLYWYRQALGQGPEFLTYFNYEAQQDKSGLPNDRFSAERPEGSISTLTIQRTEQRDSAMYRCASSLRLESGYEQYFGPGTRLTVT.

The chain employs TRBV13 and TRBJ2-7; perhaps TRBD1 as D (6 bases). Deletions cut 4 bases from V and 1 base from J, with 14 bases between. The CDR3 extends over 15 amino acids. From germline, CDR1 is PRHDT and CDR2 FYEKMQ (reference sequence). The CDR3 spells CASSYRSTGSYEQYF. The DNA for the CDR3 is TGTGCCAGCAGCTACCGTTCGACAGGTTCCTACGAGCAGTACTTC.

This clone was detected a few times. Other DNA variants within this sample encode the same CDR3. The genes are TRBV5-4 and TRBJ2-2; tentatively, D is TRBD1 (5 bases). Per the germline V gene, CDR1 is SGHNT and CDR2 is YYREEE (reference sequence). The CDR3 consists of 14 residues. The germline V and J ends were trimmed by 3 bases and 6 bases, with 12 bases remaining between them. DNA for the CDR3: TGTGCCAGCAGCTCCAGGGTCATCGCCGGGGAGCTGTTTTTT. This translates into CASSSRVIAGELFF.

V gene TRBV7-2 combines with J gene TRBJ2-7, with 8 positions matching TRBD1. The germline V gene has CDR1 SGHTA and CDR2 FQGNSA. Trimming removed 5 bases from V and 5 bases from J; junction bases left unmatched: 5. The CDR3 is 13 amino acids. CDR3 nucleotides: TGTGCCAGCAGCACCGGGACAGGTGACGAGCAGTACTTC. This codes for CASSTGTGDEQYF.

The genes are TRBV10-3 and TRBJ1-5; no firm D call. The CDR3 sequence is 11 residues long. Trimming left V 6 bases short and J 8 bases short, with 8 bases between. The germline gives CDR1 ENHRY, CDR2 SYGVKD. Here the CDR3 reads CAIRRYEPQHF. The CDR3 coding sequence is TGTGCCATCAGACGGTACGAGCCCCAGCATTTT.

This clone was detected a few times. The rearrangement links TRBV14 to TRBJ2-1, with 8 bases aligning to TRBD2. Germline values: CDR1 SGHDN, CDR2 FVKESK. V trimming: 7 bases; J trimming: 6 bases; junction bases outside the gene matches: 5. CDR3 length: 13 amino acids. The CDR3 DNA follows: TGTGCCAGCAAGGGACTAGGAGTCAATGAGCAGTTCTTC. Its protein is CASKGLGVNEQFF. Filled out from reference TRBV14 and TRBJ2-1, the complete variable domain reads EAGVTQFPSHSVIEKGQTVTLRCDPISGHDNLYWYRRVMGKEIKFLLHFVKESKQDESGMPNNRFLAERTGGTYSTLKVQPAELEDSGVYFCASKGLGVNEQFFGPGTRLTVL.

The chain couples TRBV6-1 to TRBJ1-3; D ambiguous. Germline CDR1 is MNHNS and CDR2 is SASEGT. V dropped 1 base and J dropped 3 bases, with 7 bases sitting between them. The CDR3 loop spans 14 amino acids. The chain's CDR3 is CASSEGGDGNTIYF. The CDR3 DNA sequence: TGTGCCAGCAGTGAAGGCGGCGATGGAAACACCATATATTTT.

This clone showed up just a few times. This chain uses TRBV11-1 with TRBJ2-7, with D perhaps matching TRBD1 (7 bases). CDR1 is SGHAT, CDR2 FQDESV, per germline (reference sequence). The CDR3 runs 14 residues. Trimming removed 3 bases from V and 3 bases from J, with 12 bases in between. CDR3 amino acids: CASSFGGGNYEQYF. The DNA of the CDR3 is TGTGCCAGCAGCTTTGGAGGGGGCAACTACGAGCAGTACTTC.

V usage is TRBV6-6 and J usage is TRBJ1-3; a possible D gene is TRBD1 (5 bases). The ends were cut back, 0 bases at V and 2 bases at J, with 11 bases in the middle. Germline V gene sequence: CDR1 MNHNY, CDR2 SVGAGI (reference sequence). The CDR3 spans 16 residues. This CDR3 is CASSYSGVFAGNTIYF. CDR3 nucleotides: TGTGCCAGCAGTTACTCGGGGGTCTTTGCTGGAAACACCATATATTTT.